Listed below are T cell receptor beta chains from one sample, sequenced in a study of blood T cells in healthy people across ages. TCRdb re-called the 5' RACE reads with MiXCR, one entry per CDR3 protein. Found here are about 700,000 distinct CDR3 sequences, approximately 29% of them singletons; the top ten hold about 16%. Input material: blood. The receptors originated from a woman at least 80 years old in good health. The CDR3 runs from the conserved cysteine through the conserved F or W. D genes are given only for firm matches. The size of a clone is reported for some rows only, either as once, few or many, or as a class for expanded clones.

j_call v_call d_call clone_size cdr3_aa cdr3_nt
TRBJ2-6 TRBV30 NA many CAWSGVAGANVLTF TGTGCCTGGAGTGGAGTGGCTGGGGCCAACGTCCTGACTTTC
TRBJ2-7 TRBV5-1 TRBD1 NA CASREDRDHEQYF TGCGCCAGCAGGGAGGACAGGGACCACGAGCAGTACTTC
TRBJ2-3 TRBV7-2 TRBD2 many CASSSSGGGSTQYF TGTGCCAGCAGCTCTAGCGGGGGGGGCAGTACGCAGTATTTT
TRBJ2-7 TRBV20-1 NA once CSARDLGIFYEQYF TGCAGTGCTAGAGATCTTGGAATATTCTACGAGCAGTACTTC
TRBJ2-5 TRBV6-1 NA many CASSEEGGGAGTQYF TGTGCCAGCAGTGAAGAGGGAGGGGGCGCGGGGACCCAGTACTTC
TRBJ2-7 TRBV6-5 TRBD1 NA CASSYSGTGGSSFSYEQYF TGTGCCAGCAGTTACTCCGGGACAGGGGGTTCGAGTTTCTCCTACGAGCAGTACTTC
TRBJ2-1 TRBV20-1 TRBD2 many CSATRLSGGPSEQFF TGCAGTGCTACTCGACTAAGCGGGGGACCTTCGGAGCAGTTCTTC
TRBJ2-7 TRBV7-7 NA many CASSLSPTYEQYF TGTGCCAGCAGCTTATCCCCAACCTACGAGCAGTACTTC
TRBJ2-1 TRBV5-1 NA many CASSWGVMGLSYNEQFF TGCGCCAGCAGCTGGGGGGTCATGGGCCTCTCCTACAATGAGCAGTTCTTC
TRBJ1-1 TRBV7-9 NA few CASSSGPGAFF TGTGCCAGCAGCTCGGGCCCTGGTGCTTTCTTT
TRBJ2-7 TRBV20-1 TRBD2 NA CSARRAGGPSSYEQYF TGCAGTGCTAGGCGAGCGGGAGGGCCTAGCTCCTACGAGCAGTACTTC
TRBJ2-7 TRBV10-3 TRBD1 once CAISTGKYEQYF TGTGCCATCTCGACAGGGAAATACGAGCAGTACTTC
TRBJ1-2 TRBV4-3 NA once CASSQEGSGVDYGYTF TGCGCCAGCAGCCAAGAGGGCTCGGGGGTAGACTATGGCTACACCTTC
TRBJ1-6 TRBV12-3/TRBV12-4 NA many CASSLLQGNSPLHF TGTGCCAGCAGTTTACTGCAGGGTAATTCACCCCTCCACTTT
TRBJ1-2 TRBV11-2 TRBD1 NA CASSLGSGGTYGYTF TGTGCCAGCAGCTTAGGGTCAGGGGGCACCTATGGCTACACCTTC